The T cell receptor (beta chain) under discussion was sequenced for a study of blood T cell repertoires in COVID-19. Authors' processing steps: Amplification with reference gene primers provided the estimates of nucleated cell counts. The assay was immunoSEQ multiplex PCR, and TCRdb's table has in-frame clones only and misses some. Clone size and V and J calls were adopted from that table, with D and trimming inferred from the DNA. The table records roughly 92,000 clones, approximately 88% of them present only once. The CDR3 is 15 amino acids. The junction had 6 bases not matched to a gene; V was cut back by 7 bases and J by 0 bases. CDR1 is LGHNA and CDR2 is YNFKEQ in the germline V gene. This clone was seen more than once but under ten times.

Sequenced input: peripheral blood. The TCR was taken from a woman older than 75 with active or convalescent COVID-19. The J gene is TRBJ1-5, the V gene TRBV4-2, with TRBD1 matching 7 bases. The CDR3 here is CASTGTANSNQPQHF. CDR3 nucleotides: TGTGCCAGCACCGGGACAGCAAATAGCAATCAGCCCCAGCATTTT.